This T cell receptor (beta chain) was identified in a study of PD-1 blockade in classical Hodgkin lymphoma. Regarding the study as a whole: The authors have not defined what causes the repertoire differences, possibly disease activity or prior therapy. Baseline TCR diversity was reportedly lower in newly diagnosed patients than healthy donors. TCR diversity in CD4+, not CD8+, cells rose significantly by C4D1.

The CDR3 has 13 amino acids. V shed 0 bases and J shed 2 bases, with 3 bases lying between them. Germline CDR1 and CDR2: LNHNV and YYDKDF (reference sequence). Every patient relapsed after autologous stem cell transplantation, and brentuximab vedotin exposure varied. Sequenced by immunoSEQ multiplex PCR; TCRdb stores in-frame clones only, minus some. Of 10,000 to 12,000 clones in the sample, around 72% were seen once. Turning to this clone: Antigen unknown.

The TCR was taken from a human donor with classical Hodgkin lymphoma. Here the sequenced sample was peripheral blood mononuclear cells (PBMCs), taken at baseline. The chain couples TRBV15 to TRBJ2-3; D is unclear. This chain's CDR3 is CATSRDPTDTQYF. The CDR3 DNA follows: TGTGCCACCAGCAGAGATCCCACAGATACGCAGTATTTT.